A selection of T cell receptor beta chains follows, all from one sample in a study of T-cell reconstitution after alpha-beta-depleted transplantation in children. TCRdb re-analysed the PCR reads in MiXCR, keeping a single row per CDR3 protein. The sample carries roughly 610,000 distinct CDR3 sequences, under 12% recorded once. Material: PBMCs from the stem cell graft donor, obtained from the stem cell graft. The receptors here all came from a human donor who donated a stem cell graft to a child with acute myeloid leukemia. CDR3s include the opening cysteine and the closing phenylalanine or tryptophan. Fields, in order: J gene, D gene, clone size, V gene, CDR3 DNA, CDR3 protein. A D gene is named only where the DNA matches it firmly. The listing skips clone size in some rows; elsewhere it reads once, few, many or a size class.

TRBJ2-7 | TRBD2 | - | TRBV29-1 | TGCAGCGTTTCCGGAGGGTTAGCGGGGCCTAGTGAGCAGTACTTC | CSVSGGLAGPSEQYF
TRBJ2-1 | - | - | TRBV28 | TGTGCCAGCACTCACTGGGGTGGCGATGAGCAGTTCTTC | CASTHWGGDEQFF
TRBJ1-2 | - | - | TRBV20-1 | TGCAGTGCCCCCCGGGTGGGGGGTGGCTACACCTTC | CSAPRVGGGYTF
TRBJ1-6 | - | few | TRBV20-1 | TGCAGTGCTAGAGATTTTGGCCAGGCAATCTATAATTCACCCCTCCACTTT | CSARDFGQAIYNSPLHF
TRBJ2-1 | TRBD2 | few | TRBV6-2/TRBV6-3 | TGTGCCAGCAGGTTACCCGGGACTAGATACAATGAGCAGTTCTTC | CASRLPGTRYNEQFF
TRBJ1-2 | TRBD1 | - | TRBV7-8 | TGTGCCAGCAGCGGCCGGGACAGGGGGGACTATGGCTACACCTTC | CASSGRDRGDYGYTF
TRBJ1-1 | TRBD1 | many | TRBV12-3/TRBV12-4 | TGTGCCAGCTCGGAGCGACAGGGAATCGCCACTGAAGCTTTCTTT | CASSERQGIATEAFF
TRBJ1-4 | TRBD1 | few | TRBV4-3 | TGCGCCAGCAGCCCACACCCGGGACAGAATGAAAAACTGTTTTTT | CASSPHPGQNEKLFF
TRBJ2-7 | TRBD1 | many | TRBV27 | TGTGCCAGCAGTTTTATTCTCGGGGACAGGGGGAGGCAGTACTTC | CASSFILGDRGRQYF
TRBJ2-7 | TRBD2 | many | TRBV4-2 | TGTGCCAGCAGCCAAGAGGGGGCGGTACTAGCGGGAGTAAGTCGCGAGCAGTACTTC | CASSQEGAVLAGVSREQYF
TRBJ1-1 | - | many | TRBV5-1 | TGCGCCAGTTCGGCGAAGGGGACGAACACTGAAGCTTTCTTT | CASSAKGTNTEAFF
TRBJ2-5 | TRBD2 | few | TRBV7-2 | TGTGCCAGCAGCCTCTCTTCAGTGGGAGGGCAAGAGACCCAGTACTTC | CASSLSSVGGQETQYF
TRBJ2-7 | - | - | TRBV5-1 | TGCGCCAGCAGCTTGGCCGGAACAGGGAACTACGAGCAGTACTTC | CASSLAGTGNYEQYF
TRBJ2-7 | - | few | TRBV27 | TGTGCCAGCAGTCGAACACCTCATTACGAGCAGTACTTC | CASSRTPHYEQYF
TRBJ1-6 | - | - | TRBV20-1 | TGCAGTGCTAGGGCAGGGGTATTATCCTATAATTCACCCCTCCACTTT | CSARAGVLSYNSPLHF
TRBJ2-6 | - | few | TRBV12-5 | TGTGCTAGTGGTTTGGGACAGGCCACCTCTGGGGCCAACGTCCTGACTTTC | CASGLGQATSGANVLTF
TRBJ1-3 | - | many | TRBV7-9 | TGTGCCAGCAGCCCCGCTGGGGCAGCTGGAAACACCATATATTTT | CASSPAGAAGNTIYF
TRBJ2-1 | - | few | TRBV12-3/TRBV12-4 | TGTGCCAGCAGTTTGAGGGAGAGACGCAATGAGCAGTTCTTC | CASSLRERRNEQFF
TRBJ1-2 | TRBD1 | few | TRBV29-1 | TGCAGCATCCACCGGGACAGGGGATCATATGGCTACACCTTC | CSIHRDRGSYGYTF
TRBJ2-6 | - | many | TRBV10-2 | TGCGCCAGCAGCAGTGGGGTATGGGCTGGGGCCAACGTCCTGACTTTC | CASSSGVWAGANVLTF
TRBJ2-2 | TRBD2 | - | TRBV5-1 | TGCGCCAGCACCCTAAGGGAACTAGCGGGAGGCCTAAACACCGGGGAGCTGTTTTTT | CASTLRELAGGLNTGELFF
TRBJ2-1 | - | many | TRBV5-6 | TGTGCCAGCAGCTGGAAAAGGGGGAGGAGCGATGAGCAGTTCTTC | CASSWKRGRSDEQFF
TRBJ1-5 | - | few | TRBV7-8 | TGTGCCAGCAGCTTAGATGGATGGCGGGTTAATCAGCCCCAGCATTTT | CASSLDGWRVNQPQHF
TRBJ2-4 | - | few | TRBV6-5 | TGTGCCAGCAGTTACGCGGAAGACAAAAACATTCAGTACTTC | CASSYAEDKNIQYF
TRBJ1-5 | - | - | TRBV3-1 | TGTGCCAGCAGCCAAGAGTTCCGAAATCAGCCCCAGCATTTT | CASSQEFRNQPQHF
TRBJ2-2 | - | - | TRBV7-6 | TGTGCCAGCAGCTTTCTCCAGGGCGGCGGGGAGCTGTTTTTT | CASSFLQGGGELFF
TRBJ2-1 | - | few | TRBV5-1 | TGCGCCAGCAGCTTCGGTCTCCCGGCCGTCCATTACAATGAGCAGTTCTTC | CASSFGLPAVHYNEQFF
TRBJ2-1 | - | many | TRBV29-1 | TGCAGCGCCATGGGGAATACAGCGTACAATGAGCAGTTCTTC | CSAMGNTAYNEQFF
TRBJ2-3 | - | many | TRBV29-1 | TGCAGCGTTGATCGGCAGCAAGCAGATACGCAGTATTTT | CSVDRQQADTQYF
TRBJ2-1 | TRBD2 | few | TRBV5-1 | TGCGCCAGCACACACACCGGGACTAGCGATAGCAATGAGCAGTTCTTC | CASTHTGTSDSNEQFF